A selection of T cell receptor beta chains follows, all from one sample in a study of blood T cell repertoires in COVID-19. TCRdb's copy holds only in-frame clones and misses some; the assay was immunoSEQ multiplex PCR. This repertoire shows some 370,000 clones, more than 80% found once; its top ten account for more than 0.95%. Sequencing was carried out using peripheral blood. The receptors originated from a man aged 40-55 years with acute or convalescent COVID-19. The CDR3 runs from the conserved cysteine through the conserved F or W. The D gene is left open where the match is weak. Not all rows give a size; the values are once, few, many and, for expanded clones, a class.

V: TRBV7-9; D: NA; size: NA; J: TRBJ2-7; CDR3: CASSSRYEQYF; DNA: TGTGCCAGCAGCTCGAGATACGAGCAGTACTTC
V: TRBV11-2; D: TRBD1; size: few; J: TRBJ2-2; CDR3: CASSLGVGDRETGELFF; DNA: TGTGCCAGCAGCTTAGGAGTTGGTGACAGGGAGACCGGGGAGCTGTTTTTT
V: TRBV7-8; D: TRBD1; size: NA; J: TRBJ2-7; CDR3: CASTRQGVVGEQYF; DNA: TGTGCCAGCACCCGACAGGGGGTAGTTGGCGAGCAGTACTTC
V: TRBV5-8; D: NA; size: NA; J: TRBJ2-5; CDR3: CASSFRGRKETQYF; DNA: TGTGCCAGCAGCTTTAGGGGAAGAAAAGAGACCCAGTACTTC
V: TRBV5-6; D: NA; size: once; J: TRBJ2-1; CDR3: CASSSDTYNEQFF; DNA: TGTGCCAGCAGCTCAGACACTTACAATGAGCAGTTCTTC
V: TRBV6-5; D: NA; size: NA; J: TRBJ2-5; CDR3: CASSTHRDRQETQYF; DNA: TGTGCCAGCAGTACCCACAGGGATCGGCAAGAGACCCAGTACTTC
V: TRBV19; D: NA; size: NA; J: TRBJ2-1; CDR3: CASSPTDRDTSYNEQFF; DNA: TGTGCCAGTAGCCCAACAGACCGGGACACCTCCTACAATGAGCAGTTCTTC
V: TRBV5-6; D: TRBD1; size: NA; J: TRBJ2-2; CDR3: CASSLGMTGRTGELFF; DNA: TGTGCCAGCAGCTTGGGGATGACAGGGCGGACCGGGGAGCTGTTTTTT
V: TRBV11-2; D: NA; size: NA; J: TRBJ2-2; CDR3: CASGWRSIDTGELFF; DNA: TGTGCCAGCGGCTGGCGGAGTATAGACACCGGGGAGCTGTTTTTT
V: TRBV30; D: TRBD1; size: NA; J: TRBJ2-3; CDR3: CAWNQGVVGDTQYF; DNA: TGTGCCTGGAATCAGGGGGTAGTGGGAGATACGCAGTATTTT
V: TRBV10-1; D: TRBD1; size: NA; J: TRBJ1-1; CDR3: CASSNDRGSINTEAFF; DNA: TGCGCCAGCAGTAACGACAGGGGGAGCATTAACACTGAAGCTTTCTTT
V: TRBV6-1; D: NA; size: NA; J: TRBJ2-4; CDR3: CASSEAGGGWVKNIQYF; DNA: TGTGCCAGCAGTGAAGCTGGAGGGGGCTGGGTCAAAAACATTCAGTACTTC
V: TRBV11-2; D: NA; size: NA; J: TRBJ2-7; CDR3: CASSLEVGPSSYEQYF; DNA: TGTGCCAGCAGCTTAGAGGTGGGCCCCAGCTCCTACGAGCAGTACTTC
V: TRBV11-1; D: NA; size: once; J: TRBJ1-1; CDR3: CASSLDLANTEAFF; DNA: TGTGCCAGCAGCTTAGACTTAGCGAACACTGAAGCTTTCTTT
V: TRBV29-1; D: NA; size: NA; J: TRBJ2-7; CDR3: CSVEQGGYSYEQYF; DNA: TGCAGCGTTGAGCAGGGGGGCTACTCCTACGAGCAGTACTTC
V: TRBV11-2; D: NA; size: NA; J: TRBJ1-1; CDR3: CASSLIRQNTEAFF; DNA: TGTGCCAGCAGCCTCATCCGACAGAACACTGAAGCTTTCTTT
V: TRBV6-1; D: TRBD2; size: NA; J: TRBJ2-5; CDR3: CASSEVGGGGGKTYF; DNA: TGTGCCAGCAGTGAAGTAGGCGGCGGGGGGGGAAAAACGTACTTC
V: TRBV28; D: NA; size: NA; J: TRBJ2-7; CDR3: CASSMEAGLAYEQYF; DNA: TGTGCCAGCTCAATGGAAGCGGGCCTAGCCTACGAGCAGTACTTC
V: TRBV6-5; D: NA; size: NA; J: TRBJ1-1; CDR3: CASRLTVSSSTEAFF; DNA: TGTGCCAGCAGACTGACAGTGAGCTCCTCCACTGAAGCTTTCTTT
V: TRBV27; D: NA; size: once; J: TRBJ1-1; CDR3: CASSLREGNTEAFF; DNA: TGTGCCAGCAGTTTGAGGGAGGGGAACACTGAAGCTTTCTTT
V: TRBV5-1; D: NA; size: few; J: TRBJ1-3; CDR3: CASSLYPGSGNTIYF; DNA: TGCGCCAGCAGCTTGTATCCGGGCTCTGGAAACACCATATATTTT
V: TRBV3-1/TRBV3-2; D: TRBD2; size: NA; J: TRBJ2-2; CDR3: CASSQTSGENTGELFF; DNA: TGTGCCAGCAGCCAGACTAGCGGGGAGAACACCGGGGAGCTGTTTTTT
V: TRBV30; D: NA; size: NA; J: TRBJ1-2; CDR3: CAWSGEFGGYTF; DNA: TGTGCCTGGAGTGGGGAGTTTGGTGGCTACACCTTC
V: TRBV11-1; D: TRBD2; size: NA; J: TRBJ2-7; CDR3: CASSRSSGSGSDEQYF; DNA: TGTGCCAGCAGCCGATCCTCCGGAAGCGGGAGCGACGAGCAGTACTTC
V: TRBV19; D: NA; size: NA; J: TRBJ2-3; CDR3: CASSYNFGESSPDTQYF; DNA: TGTGCCAGTAGCTACAACTTCGGAGAATCTAGCCCAGATACGCAGTATTTT
V: TRBV10-3; D: NA; size: NA; J: TRBJ2-1; CDR3: CAISEVWRNNEQFF; DNA: TGTGCCATCAGTGAGGTCTGGCGGAACAATGAGCAGTTCTTC
V: TRBV30; D: TRBD1; size: NA; J: TRBJ1-2; CDR3: CAWTEDRGRGYTF; DNA: TGTGCCTGGACCGAAGACAGGGGGCGCGGCTACACCTTC
V: TRBV7-6; D: NA; size: NA; J: TRBJ1-1; CDR3: CASSQRLTDTEAFF; DNA: TGTGCCAGCAGCCAGCGGCTTACGGACACTGAAGCTTTCTTT
V: TRBV2; D: NA; size: NA; J: TRBJ2-3; CDR3: CASSVFQRGTDTQYF; DNA: TGTGCCAGCAGTGTGTTTCAACGAGGCACAGATACGCAGTATTTT